The 8 T cell receptor beta chains reported below all come from one sample, sequenced in a study of T cell changes during pregnancy in multiple sclerosis (dated by TCRdb to between 2019 and 2020). The library was built by means of the immunoSEQ multiplex PCR assay. TCRdb took over this immuneACCESS table, retaining in-frame rearrangements with V and J assigned. Such tables are incomplete; in checked studies, under half of the missing clones stem from an unresolved V gene, and the remainder is unexplained. For this sample there are around 71,000 clones; around nine tenths appear just once. The top ten constitute 1.2% of the sample. The sequenced sample was peripheral blood, obtained in the third trimester of pregnancy. The receptors here all came from a female donor with multiple sclerosis, enrolled in a pregnancy study.

The rearrangement uses TRBV4-2 and TRBJ2-1; 8 bases agree with TRBD1. With V trimmed by 4 bases and J by 8 bases, 7 bases remained unmatched. The CDR3 is 14 residues long. Germline lookup yields CDR1 LGHNA and CDR2 YNFKEQ. CDR3 nucleotide sequence: TGTGCCAGCAGCCCCCCGGACAGGGCCGATGAGCAGTTCTTC. The encoded protein is CASSPPDRADEQFF.

This chain joins TRBV2 and TRBJ2-7; D might be TRBD1 (5 bases). Trimming left V 4 bases short and J 2 bases short, with 12 bases between. CDR3 length: 14 amino acids. Germline V CDR1 and CDR2: SNHLY, FYNNEI. The CDR3 region has the DNA TGTGCCAGCAGTGGCCGGACAAGGACCTACGAGCAGTACTTC. Its translation: CASSGRTRTYEQYF.

Note on this clone: Compared with germline, one end of the junction differs, possibly owing to a read error. The CDR3 loop reads CASSQGTGINEKLFF. The CDR3 nucleotides read TGTGCCAGCAGCCAAGGGACAGGGATTAATGAGAAACTGTTTTTT. The chain joins TRBV27 to TRBJ1-4; 9 nucleotides line up with TRBD1. Germline-derived CDR1 and CDR2 are MNHEY and SMNVEV (reference sequence). The CDR3 contains 15 residues.

The DNA for the CDR3 is TGCGCCAGCAGCTTGGCCGCGGGGACAGCCCGGGTAGATACGCAGTATTTT. Translation: CASSLAAGTARVDTQYF. The rearrangement uses TRBV5-1 and TRBJ2-3; D might be TRBD1 (7 bases). Germline CDR1 SGHRS, CDR2 YFSETQ. The CDR3 runs to 17 residues. Trimming shortened V by 0 bases and J by 5 bases, and 19 bases separated the two germline ends.

This clone was seen a few times. The CDR3 sequence: CASSGRGGGGDTQYF. CDR3 nucleotides: TGTGCCAGCAGCGGGAGGGGCGGGGGCGGAGATACGCAGTATTTT. The chain combines TRBV5-4 with TRBJ2-3, with D possibly being TRBD2 (7 bases). This CDR3 contains 15 residues. Germline loops: CDR1 SGHNT, CDR2 YYREEE (reference sequence). The germline V and J ends were trimmed by 4 bases and 5 bases, with 17 bases remaining between them.

A word on this clone: The junction shows a germline mismatch at one end, possibly a read error. This chain links TRBV9 with TRBJ2-3; no definite D call. The CDR3 has 14 residues. The V gene's germline CDR1 is SGDLS and CDR2 YYNGEE. The CDR3 nucleotides read TGTGCCAGCAGCCTAGACTCCTTAGGAGATACACAGTATTTT. Residues: CASSLDSLGDTQYF.

V is TRBV10-3 and J is TRBJ1-4; no clear D. Per germline, CDR1 ENHRY and CDR2 SYGVKD. V was cut by 8 bases and J by 4 bases, with 11 bases left in between. The CDR3 is 13 residues long. In DNA form, the CDR3 reads TGTGCCATCTACAGAACGCATAATGAAAAACTGTTTTTT. Protein: CAIYRTHNEKLFF.

V usage is TRBV28 and J usage is TRBJ2-3, with 8 bases identical to TRBD1. CDR1 is MDHEN and CDR2 is SYDVKM in the germline V gene. The CDR3 has 16 residues. J was trimmed by 1 base and V by 6 bases; bases with no gene match: 9. The CDR3 DNA reads TGTGCCAGCAGACCCGGGACAGGCGCCCGCACAGATACGCAGTATTTT. Translated: CASRPGTGARTDTQYF.